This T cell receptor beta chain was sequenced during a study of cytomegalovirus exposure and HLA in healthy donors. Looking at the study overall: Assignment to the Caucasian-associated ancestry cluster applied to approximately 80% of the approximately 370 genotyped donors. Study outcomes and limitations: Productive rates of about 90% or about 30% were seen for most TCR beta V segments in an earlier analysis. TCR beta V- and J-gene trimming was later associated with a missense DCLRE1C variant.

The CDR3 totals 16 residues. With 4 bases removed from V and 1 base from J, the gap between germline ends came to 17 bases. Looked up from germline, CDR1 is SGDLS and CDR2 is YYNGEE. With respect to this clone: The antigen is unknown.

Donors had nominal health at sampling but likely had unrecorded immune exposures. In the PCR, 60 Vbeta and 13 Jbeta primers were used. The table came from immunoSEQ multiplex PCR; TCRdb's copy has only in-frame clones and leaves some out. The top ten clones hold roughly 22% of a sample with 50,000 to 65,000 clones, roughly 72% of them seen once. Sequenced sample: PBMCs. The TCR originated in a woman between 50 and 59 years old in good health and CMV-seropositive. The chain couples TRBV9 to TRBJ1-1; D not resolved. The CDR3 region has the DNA TGTGCCAGCAGCAACCGTAGAGGCCTAACGAACACTGAAGCTTTCTTT. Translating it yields CASSNRRGLTNTEAFF.